The T cell receptor beta chain under discussion was sequenced for a study of T-cell reconstitution after alpha-beta-depleted transplantation in children. Preparation of the TCRbeta library used unique molecular identifiers. One entry per CDR3 protein results from TCRdb running MiXCR on the PCR reads. The sample lists 900,000 or so distinct CDR3 sequences, 16% occurring once. Germline V gene lookup returns CDR1 SEHNR and CDR2 FQNEAQ (reference sequence). Trimming cost V 4 bases and J 11 bases, with 11 bases left between them. There are 11 residues in the CDR3. Points from the study as a whole: Newly produced T cells mostly provided counts and TCRbeta diversity after one year, as hyperexpanded clones declined. Reported findings indicate that, about two months after transplant, alpha-beta T cells came from several hundred expanded clones, which were derived from non-depleted graft cells.

About this clonotype: Its antigen is still unknown.

This sample comprised PBMCs, mostly from graft donor cells, obtained 360 days after TCRalphabeta/CD19-depleted stem cell transplant. The rearrangement uses TRBV7-9 and TRBJ1-2; no clear D gene. This sequence was found in a male patient aged 10 to 17 who had a stem cell transplant for acute lymphoblastic leukemia, so the T cells may come from the graft donor. This chain's CDR3 is CASSSSERYTF. CDR3 coding DNA: TGTGCCAGCAGCTCCTCGGAGAGATACACCTTC.